The 30 T cell receptor beta chains in this list originate from one sample, sequenced in a study of blood T cell repertoires in COVID-19. Clones were read by immunoSEQ multiplex PCR, and TCRdb kept only the in-frame ones, dropping some. The sample holds around 110,000 clones, 70% to 75% seen once. Sequencing was carried out using peripheral blood. The source of these receptors is a human donor with acute or convalescent COVID-19. The donor label of this sample is uncertain.

The genes are TRBV7-2 and TRBJ1-1; possibly TRBD1 for D (5 bases). In germline, CDR1 is SGHTA, CDR2 FQGNSA. The CDR3 has 16 amino acids. V lost 0 bases and J 5 bases, leaving 16 bases between the germline ends. CDR3 amino acids: CASSLASNRGFTEAFF. CDR3 nucleotides: TGTGCCAGCAGCTTAGCCTCCAATAGGGGCTTTACTGAAGCTTTCTTT.

This clone was detected many times. As DNA, the CDR3 is TGTGCCAGTAGTAGGGGGGTCGGGGAGCTGTTTTTT. Its translation is CASSRGVGELFF. The chain couples TRBV19 to TRBJ2-2; weak D call: TRBD2 (6 bases). V was clipped by 4 bases and J by 7 bases, with 7 bases between them. Germline-derived CDR1 and CDR2 are LNHDA and SQIVND (reference sequence). CDR3 size: 12 residues.

The CDR3 DNA sequence: TGTGCCAGCACCCCTCAGCGGATCTATACAGATACGCAGTATTTT. This encodes CASTPQRIYTDTQYF. The gene calls are TRBV2 and TRBJ2-3, with D possibly being TRBD2 (5 bases). CDR1 is SNHLY and CDR2 is FYNNEI in the germline V gene. The CDR3 length is 15 residues. The V end lost 7 bases, the J end lost 3 bases, and 17 bases lay between the germline ends.

The chain uses TRBV13 and TRBJ2-3; D gene uncertain. Germline V lookup: CDR1 PRHDT, CDR2 FYEKMQ (reference sequence). Trimming removed 0 bases at V and 7 bases at J, with 17 bases between. CDR3 length: 16 residues. The CDR3 here is CASSLGGVRRPNTQYF. DNA for the CDR3: TGTGCCAGCAGCTTAGGCGGAGTCCGACGACCCAATACGCAGTATTTT.

J is TRBJ1-1 and V is TRBV18, with 8 bases aligning to TRBD1. There are 15 residues in the CDR3. Germline lookup yields CDR1 KGHSH and CDR2 LQKENI. The V segment lost 3 bases and the J segment 1 base; nucleotides outside the gene matches: 4. The chain's CDR3 is CASSPGQGENTEAFF. The CDR3 DNA reads TGTGCCAGCTCACCCGGACAGGGAGAGAACACTGAAGCTTTCTTT.

The chain employs TRBV28 and TRBJ1-5; 10 bases fit TRBD1. Germline assignment: CDR1 MDHEN and CDR2 SYDVKM. The CDR3 is made up of 18 amino acids. J was trimmed by 4 bases and V by 3 bases; bases with no gene match: 12. CDR3 in amino acids: CASSFAGQGSFWNQPQHF. In DNA, the CDR3 is TGTGCCAGCAGTTTCGCGGGACAGGGGTCTTTTTGGAATCAGCCCCAGCATTTT.

The J gene is TRBJ1-3, the V gene TRBV4-1, with D perhaps matching TRBD1 (6 bases). The CDR3 is 14 amino acids. The germline V and J ends were trimmed by 2 bases and 5 bases, with 10 bases remaining between them. Per germline, CDR1 MGHRA and CDR2 YSYEKL. This CDR3 is CASSQPDSRNTIYF. The CDR3 nucleotides are TGCGCCAGCAGCCAACCGGACAGCCGAAACACCATATATTTT.

The chain has TRBV7-9 and TRBJ1-1; D unclear. With 1 base removed from V and 4 bases from J, the gap between germline ends came to 7 bases. Germline V lookup: CDR1 SEHNR, CDR2 FQNEAQ (reference sequence). The CDR3 spans 13 residues. CDR3 bases: TGTGCCAGCAGCTTAGGCCCACTCACTGAAGCTTTCTTT. Translation: CASSLGPLTEAFF.

The V and J genes are TRBV6-5 and TRBJ2-2; 7 positions agree with TRBD1. Germline loops: CDR1 MNHEY, CDR2 SVGAGI. The CDR3 spans 15 residues. With 5 bases clipped from V and 4 bases from J, the junction kept 7 bases outside the gene matches. Written as DNA, the CDR3 is TGTGCCAGCAGTACAGGGGTGGTGGGCACCGGGGAGCTGTTTTTT. Its protein is CASSTGVVGTGELFF.

The rearrangement links TRBV7-6 to TRBJ2-1; 8 bases are a match to TRBD2. This CDR3 comprises 16 residues. Germline V gene sequence: CDR1 SGHVS, CDR2 FNYEAQ. J gave up 0 bases and V 0 bases, and 1 base lay outside the gene matches. The CDR3 DNA is TGTGCCAGCAGCTTAGCCCTAGCGGGCTCCTACAATGAGCAGTTCTTC. Translating gives CASSLALAGSYNEQFF. Supplemented by reference TRBV7-6 and TRBJ2-1, the full variable domain reads GAGVSQSPRYKVTKRGQDVALRCDPISGHVSLYWYRQALGQGPEFLTYFNYEAQQDKSGLPNDRFSAERPEGSISTLTIQRTEQRDSAMYRCASSLALAGSYNEQFFGPGTRLTVL.

V is TRBV30 and J is TRBJ1-6; 8 bases map to TRBD1. The germline CDR1 and CDR2 sequences are GTSNPN and SVGIG (reference sequence). CDR3 length: 14 residues. The V segment lost 7 bases and the J segment 7 bases; nucleotides outside the gene matches: 9. The CDR3 reads CAFSRGQGNSPLHF. Written as DNA, the CDR3 is TGTGCCTTCAGCAGGGGGCAGGGGAATTCACCCCTCCACTTT.

CDR3 nucleotides: TGCGCCAGCAGCCCTCGGGGGTACGGCAATGAGCAGTTCTTC. The encoded protein is CASSPRGYGNEQFF. The chain employs TRBV5-1 and TRBJ2-1, with D maybe TRBD2 (6 bases). The germline CDR1 and CDR2 sequences are SGHRS and YFSETQ. Trimming removed 4 bases at V and 6 bases at J, with 14 bases between. The CDR3 has 14 residues.

This clone was counted a few times. The chain is built from TRBV6-2 or TRBV6-3 and TRBJ2-5, with D possibly matching TRBD2 (7 bases). Germline-derived CDR1 and CDR2 are MNHEY and SVGEGT. The CDR3 consists of 15 residues. Trimming pared 2 bases from V and 1 base from J, leaving 11 bases between. The CDR3 bases are TGTGCCAGCAGTTACGGGGGGGGGCGCCAAGAGACCCAGTACTTC. Its protein product is CASSYGGGRQETQYF.

This chain links TRBV6-5 with TRBJ1-1; 7 bases are a match to TRBD1. This CDR3 is 13 amino acids long. Germline CDR1 reads MNHEY; CDR2 reads SVGAGI. The J segment lost 11 bases and the V segment lost 6 bases, leaving 12 bases of the junction unmatched. CDR3 nucleotides: TGTGCCAGCAGGGATGGGCAGGGGGACCCGGCTTTCTTT. Encoded protein: CASRDGQGDPAFF.

The chain employs TRBV10-3 and TRBJ2-3; D is possibly TRBD1 (5 bases). The CDR3 has 14 amino acids. From germline, CDR1 is ENHRY and CDR2 SYGVKD. V lost 4 bases and J 6 bases, leaving 14 bases between the germline ends. CDR3 sequence (DNA): TGTGCCATCAGTGCAGGGCAGATTGGCGATACGCAGTATTTT. This encodes CAISAGQIGDTQYF.

The gene calls are TRBV19 and TRBJ1-1; TRBD1 is a possible D gene (5 bases). V was clipped by 3 bases and J by 5 bases, with 10 bases between them. This CDR3 region has 13 residues. The V gene's germline CDR1 is LNHDA and CDR2 SQIVND (reference sequence). The CDR3 bases are TGTGCCAGTAGTATGGGGCCTTGGACTGAAGCTTTCTTT. The encoded protein is CASSMGPWTEAFF.

The V and J genes are TRBV12-3 or TRBV12-4 and TRBJ1-1; D gene unclear. Trimming cost V 7 bases and J 3 bases, with 9 bases left between them. The CDR3 is made up of 12 amino acids. Here the CDR3 DNA reads TGTGCCAGCAAGCGAGGTGACACTGAAGCTTTCTTT. This sequence encodes CASKRGDTEAFF.

The V gene is TRBV5-5, the J gene TRBJ2-1, with D perhaps TRBD1 (6 bases). The V end was cut by 2 bases, the J end by 7 bases, with 16 bases between. This CDR3 has 15 residues. CDR1 and CDR2 from the germline V gene are SGHKS and YYEKEE (reference sequence). This CDR3 reads CASSFLATGWNEQFF. The CDR3 DNA follows: TGTGCCAGCAGCTTCTTAGCAACAGGGTGGAATGAGCAGTTCTTC.

The chain is built from TRBV6-5 and TRBJ1-2; D unresolved. With 6 bases removed from V and 5 bases from J, the gap between germline ends came to 13 bases. Germline CDR1 MNHEY, CDR2 SVGAGI. The CDR3 covers 13 residues. CDR3 protein: CASSIEPNYGYTF. The CDR3 bases are TGTGCCAGCAGCATAGAGCCGAATTATGGCTACACCTTC.

The chain has TRBV5-1 and TRBJ1-2; TRBD1 might be the D (5 bases). Germline V gene data show CDR1 as SGHRS and CDR2 as YFSETQ. CDR3 size: 13 residues. The V gene lost 5 bases and the J gene lost 2 bases, with 10 bases spanning the gap. The CDR3 reads CASRMEGNYGYTF. The CDR3 region has the DNA TGCGCCAGCAGGATGGAGGGGAACTATGGCTACACCTTC.

This clone was found once. The chain has TRBV7-8 and TRBJ1-2; D possibly corresponds to TRBD1 (6 bases). Germline V CDR1 and CDR2: SGHVS, FQNEAQ. This CDR3 comprises 16 residues. Trimming removed 1 base from V and 2 bases from J, with 14 bases in between. This chain's CDR3 is CASSLGMGTLNYGYTF. DNA of the CDR3: TGTGCCAGCAGCTTAGGCATGGGGACACTAAACTATGGCTACACCTTC. The full variable domain, in which reference TRBV7-8 and TRBJ1-2 provide the parts outside the CDR3, is GAGVSQSPRYKVAKRGQDVALRCDPISGHVSLFWYQQALGQGPEFLTYFQNEAQLDKSGLPSDRFFAERPEGSVSTLKIQRTQQEDSAVYLCASSLGMGTLNYGYTFGSGTRLTVV.

This clone has a count of ten or more. This sequence joins TRBV3-1 (or the pseudogene TRBV3-2) and TRBJ2-5; D ambiguous. CDR1 LGHDT and CDR2 YNNKEL come from the germline V gene (reference sequence). The CDR3 spans 12 residues. Trimming took off 0 bases at V and 7 bases at J, with 6 bases between the two ends. This CDR3 reads CASSQESRTQYF. As DNA, the CDR3 is TGTGCCAGCAGCCAAGAGTCCAGGACCCAGTACTTC.

The genes are TRBV6-5 and TRBJ1-5, with a possible D match to TRBD1 (5 bases). The CDR3 sequence is 15 residues long. CDR1 and CDR2 (germline): MNHEY, SVGAGI. The V gene lost 7 bases and the J gene lost 1 base, with 14 bases spanning the gap. The CDR3 here is CASTKTQGSNQPQHF. As DNA, the CDR3 is TGTGCCAGCACCAAAACCCAGGGCAGCAATCAGCCCCAGCATTTT.

This clone was counted only a few times. The CDR3 DNA sequence: TGTGCCACCAGCAGAGCTCTAGCGGATGGGGAGCTGTTTTTT. Translated, it gives CATSRALADGELFF. The rearrangement links TRBV15 to TRBJ2-2; 7 bases align to TRBD2. CDR1 LNHNV and CDR2 YYDKDF come from the germline V gene (reference sequence). With V trimmed by 1 base and J by 8 bases, 4 bases remained unmatched. CDR3 length: 14 residues.

The J gene is TRBJ2-5, the V gene TRBV28; TRBD2 aligns across 7 bases. Germline values: CDR1 MDHEN, CDR2 SYDVKM. With V trimmed by 6 bases and J by 4 bases, 2 bases remained unmatched. The CDR3 runs to 12 residues. In nucleotides, the CDR3 is TGTGCCAGCAGCTGGACTAGAGAGACCCAGTACTTC. Translating it yields CASSWTRETQYF.

The chain uses TRBV6-2 or TRBV6-3 and TRBJ2-3; 11 bases line up with TRBD2. The CDR3 runs to 14 residues. Unmatched junction bases numbered 3, after V lost 4 bases and J lost 6 bases. Germline-derived CDR1 and CDR2 are MNHEY and SVGEGT. DNA for the CDR3: TGTGCCAGCAGTTTAGCGGGGGGGCCGGATACGCAGTATTTT. Its protein product is CASSLAGGPDTQYF.

The chain combines TRBV28 with TRBJ2-2; 9 bases fit TRBD1. Germline V gene lookup returns CDR1 MDHEN and CDR2 SYDVKM. CDR3 length: 16 residues. The V gene end was trimmed by 6 bases and the J gene end by 6 bases; junction bases not matched to a gene: 11. Written as DNA, the CDR3 is TGTGCCAGCAGCCCGACGGGGACAGGGTTCCCCGGGGAGCTGTTTTTT. Translation: CASSPTGTGFPGELFF.

The V gene is TRBV23-1, the J gene TRBJ1-5; 7 bases are a match to TRBD1. TRBV23-1 is filed as an ORF, its function uncertain. This CDR3 region has 15 residues. V was clipped by 2 bases and J by 5 bases; unmatched bases: 6. CDR3 residues: CASSQTDRDHQPQHF. The CDR3 DNA reads TGCGCCAGCAGTCAAACAGACAGGGACCATCAGCCCCAGCATTTT.

A few counts support this clone. The chain has TRBV1 and TRBJ2-1; the table calls TRBD2, which could not be checked here. TRBV1 is recorded as a pseudogene. There are 18 residues in the CDR3. The CDR3 region is CTSSQDWERESSYNEQFF. In DNA, the CDR3 is TGCACCAGCAGCCAAGATTGGGAGCGGGAGAGCTCCTACAATGAGCAGTTCTTC.

This chain joins TRBV27 and TRBJ1-2, with D perhaps TRBD1 (5 bases). Germline V gives CDR1 MNHEY, CDR2 SMNVEV (reference sequence). The V gene lost 7 bases and the J gene lost 3 bases, with 15 bases spanning the gap. This CDR3 is 14 amino acids long. The CDR3 DNA is TGTGCCAGCACCCCTAGTGGGGCTCACTATGGCTACACCTTC. This encodes CASTPSGAHYGYTF.